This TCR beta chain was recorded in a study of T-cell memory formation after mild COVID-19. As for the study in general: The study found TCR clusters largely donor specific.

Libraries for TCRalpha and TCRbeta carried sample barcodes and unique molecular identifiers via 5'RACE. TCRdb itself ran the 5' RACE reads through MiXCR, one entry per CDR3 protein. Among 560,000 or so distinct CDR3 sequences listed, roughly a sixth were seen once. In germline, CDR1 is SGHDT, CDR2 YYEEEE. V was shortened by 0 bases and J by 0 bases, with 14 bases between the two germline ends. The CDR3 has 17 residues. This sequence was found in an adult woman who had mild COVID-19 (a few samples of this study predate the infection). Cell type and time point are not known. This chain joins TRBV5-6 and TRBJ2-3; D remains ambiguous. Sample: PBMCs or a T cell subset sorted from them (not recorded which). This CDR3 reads CASSLDLRVASTDTQYF. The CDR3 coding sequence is TGTGCCAGCAGCTTGGATTTAAGGGTAGCAAGCACAGATACGCAGTATTTT. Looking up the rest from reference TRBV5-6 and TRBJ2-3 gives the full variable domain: DAGVTQSPTHLIKTRGQQVTLRCSPKSGHDTVSWYQQALGQGPQFIFQYYEEEERQRGNFPDRFSGHQFPNYSSELNVNALLLGDSALYLCASSLDLRVASTDTQYFGPGTRLTVL.